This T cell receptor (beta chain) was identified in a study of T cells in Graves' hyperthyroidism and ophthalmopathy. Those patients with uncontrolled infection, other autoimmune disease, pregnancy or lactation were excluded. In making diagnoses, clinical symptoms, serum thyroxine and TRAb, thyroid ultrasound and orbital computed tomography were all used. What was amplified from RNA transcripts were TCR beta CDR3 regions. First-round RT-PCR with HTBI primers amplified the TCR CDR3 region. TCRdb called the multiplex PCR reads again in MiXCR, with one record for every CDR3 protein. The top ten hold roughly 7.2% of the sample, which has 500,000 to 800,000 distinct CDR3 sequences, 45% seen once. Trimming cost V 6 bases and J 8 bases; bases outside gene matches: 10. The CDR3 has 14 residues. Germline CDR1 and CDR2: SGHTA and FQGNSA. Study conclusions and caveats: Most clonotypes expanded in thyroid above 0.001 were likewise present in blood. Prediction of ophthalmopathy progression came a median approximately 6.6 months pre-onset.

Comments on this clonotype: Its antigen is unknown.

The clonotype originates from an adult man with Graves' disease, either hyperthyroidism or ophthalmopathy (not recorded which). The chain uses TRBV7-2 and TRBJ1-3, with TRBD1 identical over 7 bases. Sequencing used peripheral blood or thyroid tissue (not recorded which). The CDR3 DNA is TGTGCCAGCAGAAACCAGGGGGACGGGTACACCATATATTTT. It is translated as CASRNQGDGYTIYF.